The present TCR beta chain was sequenced within a study of blood T cell repertoires in COVID-19. TCRdb's table, derived via immunoSEQ multiplex PCR, lists solely in-frame clones and lacks some. The data hold roughly 410,000 clones, with 89% observed a single time. Between the trimmed V and J ends, which lost 7 bases and 4 bases, there was a span of 16 bases. CDR1 LGHNA and CDR2 YNFKEQ come from the germline V gene. There are 14 residues in the CDR3. This chain links TRBV4-2 with TRBJ1-1; possible D gene TRBD1, 6 bases. The TCR comes from a middle-aged woman with COVID-19, enrolled during active disease. Sequencing was done on a sample of peripheral blood. The CDR3 protein is CASTLQGWGTEAFF. Here the CDR3 DNA reads TGTGCCAGCACCCTCCAGGGGTGGGGCACTGAAGCTTTCTTT.